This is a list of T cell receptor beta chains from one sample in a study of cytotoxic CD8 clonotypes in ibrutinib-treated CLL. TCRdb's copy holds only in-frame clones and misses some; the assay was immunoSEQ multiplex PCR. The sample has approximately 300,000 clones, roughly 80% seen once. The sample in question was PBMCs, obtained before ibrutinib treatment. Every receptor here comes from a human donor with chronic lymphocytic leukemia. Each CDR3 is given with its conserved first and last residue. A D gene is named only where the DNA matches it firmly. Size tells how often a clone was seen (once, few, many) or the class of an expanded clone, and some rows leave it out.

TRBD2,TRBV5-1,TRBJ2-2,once,TGCGCCAGCAGCGATAGACTAGCGGGAGGTACCGGGGAGCTGTTTTTT,CASSDRLAGGTGELFF
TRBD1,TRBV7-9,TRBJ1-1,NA,TGTGCCAGCACACCGGGACAGGGGGCCACTGAAGCTTTCTTT,CASTPGQGATEAFF
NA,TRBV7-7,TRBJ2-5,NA,TGTGCTAGCAGCGCTCAGGGGCCGGCGGGGACCCAGTACTTC,CASSAQGPAGTQYF
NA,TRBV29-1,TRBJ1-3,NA,TGCAGCGTTGGGGACGGTGGAAACACCATATATTTT,CSVGDGGNTIYF
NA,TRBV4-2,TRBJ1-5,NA,TGTGCCAGCAGCCAAGGGAATGTCGAAGGGTCAAGTCAGCCCCAGCATTTT,CASSQGNVEGSSQPQHF
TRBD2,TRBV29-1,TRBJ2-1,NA,TGCAGCGTTTTTCGTCCGACAGCCGGGACTAGCGGGAGGGCCGTTTTTCCGTTCTTC,CSVFRPTAGTSGRAVFPFF
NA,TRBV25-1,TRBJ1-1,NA,TGTGCCAGCAGTGTTCTGGGGTTGTCCACTGAAGCTTTCTTT,CASSVLGLSTEAFF
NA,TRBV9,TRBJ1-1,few,TGTGCCAGCAGCGTAGGATCCAGGATGAACACTGAAGCTTTCTTT,CASSVGSRMNTEAFF
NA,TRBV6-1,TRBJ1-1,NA,TGTGCCAGCAGAGGGGGGTACACTGAAGCTTTCTTT,CASRGGYTEAFF
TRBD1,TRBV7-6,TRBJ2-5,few,TGTGCCAGCAGCCGGACAGGGGGCGGAGAGACCCAGTACTTC,CASSRTGGGETQYF
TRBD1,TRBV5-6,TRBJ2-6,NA,TGTGCCAGCAGCTTGACAGGGGGCGTGATGTATGGGGCCAACGTCCTGACTTTC,CASSLTGGVMYGANVLTF
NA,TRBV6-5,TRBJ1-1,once,TGTGCCAGCAGTTACTCGATATTGGCAGGGGATACTGAAGCTTTCTTT,CASSYSILAGDTEAFF
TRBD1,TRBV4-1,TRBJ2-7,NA,TGCGCCAGCAGCCAAGAGCCTGACAGGGCCTTATACGAGCAGTACTTC,CASSQEPDRALYEQYF
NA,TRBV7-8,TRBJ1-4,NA,TGTGCCAGCAGCTTGTCAGTCAGACAGGACGCAACTAATGAAAAACTGTTTTTT,CASSLSVRQDATNEKLFF
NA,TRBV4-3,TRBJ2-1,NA,TGCGCCAGCAGCCAATTCCGGGAGCTCACCTACAATGAGCAGTTCTTC,CASSQFRELTYNEQFF
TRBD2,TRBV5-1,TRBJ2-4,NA,TGCGCCAGCAGACCCGCTAGCGGGGGATTCCATAGTGACATTCAGTACTTC,CASRPASGGFHSDIQYF
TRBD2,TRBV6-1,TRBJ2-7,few,TGTGCCAGCAGTGGAGGAGGACTAGCGGGAATTTACGAGCAGTACTTC,CASSGGGLAGIYEQYF
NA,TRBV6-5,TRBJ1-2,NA,TGTGCCAGCAGTTATAGACAGGAAAACTATGGCTACACCTTC,CASSYRQENYGYTF
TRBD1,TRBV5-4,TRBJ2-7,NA,TGTGCCAGCAGCAGAAGGGACAGGGGACACGAGCAGTACTTC,CASSRRDRGHEQYF
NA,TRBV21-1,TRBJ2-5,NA,TGTGCCAGCAGCAGTGAGACCCAGTACTTC,CASSSETQYF
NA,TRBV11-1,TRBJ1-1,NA,TGTGCCAGCAGCTTAGACGGGGCTCACACTGAAGCTTTCTTT,CASSLDGAHTEAFF
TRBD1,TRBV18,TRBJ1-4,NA,TGTGCCAGCTCGACAGGGTTTGAAAAACTGTTTTTT,CASSTGFEKLFF
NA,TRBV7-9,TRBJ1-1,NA,TGTGCCAGCAGCTTAGTAGTCGGAAATGAAGCTTTCTTT,CASSLVVGNEAFF
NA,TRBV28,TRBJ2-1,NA,TGTGCCAGCAGAGGGGCCAATGAGCAGTTCTTC,CASRGANEQFF
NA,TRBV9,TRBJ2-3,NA,TGTGCCAGCAGCGGCCACAGGGTGACTAGCACAGATACGCAGTATTTT,CASSGHRVTSTDTQYF
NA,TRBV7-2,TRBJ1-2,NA,TGTGCCAGCAGCTTAGTCTTGGACACCTATGGCTACACCTTC,CASSLVLDTYGYTF
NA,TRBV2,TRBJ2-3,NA,TGTGCCAGCAGTGAAGGCGGGATTAGGTTTACGCAGTATTTT,CASSEGGIRFTQYF
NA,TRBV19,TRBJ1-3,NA,TGTGCCAGTAGTGCGCGGCAGCGATCTGGAAACACCATATATTTT,CASSARQRSGNTIYF